The T cell receptor (beta chain) described here comes from a study of beta chain features in type 1 diabetes. About the research overall: Over all samples combined, around 110 million sorted cells were examined.

As regards this clone: Its target is unknown.

General study points: For TCRB rearrangement, an influence of HLA type remained unresolved here. Researchers report that Type 1 diabetes patients had moderately but significantly shorter TCRB CDR3s across all four CD4+ subsets.

The collection from each donor was one heparinised blood draw averaging around 100 mL. Expressed TCRB transcripts were sequenced after all isolated RNA was converted to cDNA. Here immunoSEQ multiplex PCR was the method, and the copy in TCRdb shows in-frame clones only, minus some. The table records about 200,000 clones, approximately 10% of them present only once. The CDR3 is made up of 16 amino acids. CDR1 and CDR2 (germline): LGHNT, FRNRAP. With 5 bases clipped from V and 4 bases from J, the junction kept 9 bases outside the gene matches. This chain joins TRBV12-5 and TRBJ2-1; 9 bases align to TRBD2. Sequences were obtained from central memory CD4+ T cells from blood. This TCR derives from a man younger than 35 in good health. The CDR3 sequence: CASGPLAGSPYNEQFF. The CDR3 DNA sequence: TGTGCTAGTGGTCCTCTAGCGGGGTCCCCATACAATGAGCAGTTCTTC.